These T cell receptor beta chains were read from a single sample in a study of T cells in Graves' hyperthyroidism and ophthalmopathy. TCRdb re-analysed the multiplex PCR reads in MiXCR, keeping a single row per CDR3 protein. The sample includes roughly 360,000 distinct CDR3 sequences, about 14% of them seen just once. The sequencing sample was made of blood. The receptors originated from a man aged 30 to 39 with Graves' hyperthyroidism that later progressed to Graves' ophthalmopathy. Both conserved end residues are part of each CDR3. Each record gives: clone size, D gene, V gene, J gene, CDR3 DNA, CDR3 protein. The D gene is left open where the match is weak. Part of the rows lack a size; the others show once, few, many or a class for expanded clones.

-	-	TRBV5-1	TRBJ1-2	TGCGCCAGCAGCTTTGACGACAACTATGGCTACACCTTC	CASSFDDNYGYTF
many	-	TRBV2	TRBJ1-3	TGTGCCAGCACCCTACAGGGATCTGGAAACACCATATATTTT	CASTLQGSGNTIYF
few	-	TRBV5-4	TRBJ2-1	TGTGCCAGCAGCTTGGGCAGTACCTCCTACAATGAGCAGTTCTTC	CASSLGSTSYNEQFF
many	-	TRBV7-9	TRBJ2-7	TGTGCCAGCAGCCCAGGAGCCTACGAGCAGTACTTC	CASSPGAYEQYF
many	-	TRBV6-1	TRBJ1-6	TGTGCCAGCAGTTTAGCGGGAGAACCCCTTTCACCCCTCCACTTT	CASSLAGEPLSPLHF
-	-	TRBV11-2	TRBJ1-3	TGTGCCAGCAGACCAGTCGGGAACTCGGGAAACACCATATATTTT	CASRPVGNSGNTIYF
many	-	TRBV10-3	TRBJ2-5	TGTGCCATCAGTGACAGGGAAGGAGAGACCCAGTACTTC	CAISDREGETQYF
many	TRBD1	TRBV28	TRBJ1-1	TGTGCCAGCAGGAACAGGGGGACGGGCACTGAAGCTTTCTTT	CASRNRGTGTEAFF
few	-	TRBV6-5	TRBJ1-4	TGTGCCAGCAGTTTGCCAGGGAGTGAAAAACTGTTTTTT	CASSLPGSEKLFF
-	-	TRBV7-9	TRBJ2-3	TGTGCCAGCAGCGCAGGGTTCTCAGATACGCAGTATTTT	CASSAGFSDTQYF
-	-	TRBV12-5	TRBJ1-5	TGTGCTAGTGGTCCTACCGGGACGGGGAATCAGCCCCAGCATTTT	CASGPTGTGNQPQHF
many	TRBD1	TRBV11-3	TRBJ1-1	TGTGCCAGCAGCTCAAGTGACAGGGTGGCCACTGAAGCTTTCTTT	CASSSSDRVATEAFF
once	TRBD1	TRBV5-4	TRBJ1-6	TGTGCCAGCAGCCGGGACAGCTCCTATAATTCACCCCTCCACTTT	CASSRDSSYNSPLHF
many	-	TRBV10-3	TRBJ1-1	TGTGCCATCAGTGAGTCAGACGGCTTGCGTGAAGCTTTCTTT	CAISESDGLREAFF
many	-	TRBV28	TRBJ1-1	TGTGCCAGCAGTTCCGGGGCTGAAGCTTTCTTT	CASSSGAEAFF
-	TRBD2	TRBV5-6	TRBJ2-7	TGTGCCAGCAGCTTGTACCTAGCGGGGGACGAGCAGTACTTC	CASSLYLAGDEQYF
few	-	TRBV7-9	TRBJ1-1	TGTGCCAGCAGCATGGGGGGGATGAACACTGAAGCTTTCTTT	CASSMGGMNTEAFF
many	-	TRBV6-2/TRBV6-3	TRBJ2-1	TGTGCCAGCAGTACGCTGGGATTGCTAAATGAGCAGTTCTTC	CASSTLGLLNEQFF
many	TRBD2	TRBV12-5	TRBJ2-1	TGTGCTAGTGGTCTTAGCGGGGACAACGAGCAGTTCTTC	CASGLSGDNEQFF
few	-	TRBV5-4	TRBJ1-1	TGTGCCAGCAGCTCAACAGGGACCACTGAAGCTTTCTTT	CASSSTGTTEAFF
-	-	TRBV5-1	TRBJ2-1	TGCGCCAGCAGCCTGGGCGGGACAACTCGATCCTACAATGAGCAGTTCTTC	CASSLGGTTRSYNEQFF
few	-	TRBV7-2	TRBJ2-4	TGTGCCAGCAGCTTGAGAGGGGGGCCCGTAGCCAAAAACATTCAGTACTTC	CASSLRGGPVAKNIQYF
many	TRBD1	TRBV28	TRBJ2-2	TGTGCCAGCAGTTTAGGGGGACAGGCCGGGGAGCTGTTTTTT	CASSLGGQAGELFF
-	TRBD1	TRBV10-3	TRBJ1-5	TGTGCCATCAGTGAATTCAGGGGGAGCAATCAGCCCCAGCATTTT	CAISEFRGSNQPQHF
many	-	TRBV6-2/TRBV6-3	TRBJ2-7	TGTGCCAGCAGCCGGGATATTGGCCGGGGCTACGAGCAGTACTTC	CASSRDIGRGYEQYF
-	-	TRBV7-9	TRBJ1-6	TGTGCCAGCAGCCTACCCCTCGGAGATTCACCCCTCCACTTT	CASSLPLGDSPLHF
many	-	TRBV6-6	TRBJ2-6	TGTGCCAGCAGTTACTCCTGGCAGGGGTCTGGGGCCAACGTCCTGACTTTC	CASSYSWQGSGANVLTF
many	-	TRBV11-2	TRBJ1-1	TGTGCCAGCAGCCCAAGGTTTGGGATGGGGAACACTGAAGCTTTCTTT	CASSPRFGMGNTEAFF
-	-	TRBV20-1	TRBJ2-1	TGCAGTGCCCGGCCGGGATGGGGGACCGAATTTTCCTCCTACAATGAGCAGTTCTTC	CSARPGWGTEFSSYNEQFF
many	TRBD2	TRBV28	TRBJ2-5	TGTGCCAGCAGTTACCTACTGGGACTAGCGGAACAAGAGACCCAGTACTTC	CASSYLLGLAEQETQYF
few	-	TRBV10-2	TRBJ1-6	TGCGCCAGCAGCTTAGGGGATGGGAATTCACCCCTCCACTTT	CASSLGDGNSPLHF
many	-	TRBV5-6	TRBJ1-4	TGTGCCAGCAGCTTCGGAGGCACTAATGAAAAACTGTTTTTT	CASSFGGTNEKLFF
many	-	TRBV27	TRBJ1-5	TGTGCCAGCAGTTGGCAAGTCAATCAGCCCCAGCATTTT	CASSWQVNQPQHF
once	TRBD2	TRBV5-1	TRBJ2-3	TGCGCCAGCAGCTTGGATGTCCTAGCGGGGAGCCCAGATACGCAGTATTTT	CASSLDVLAGSPDTQYF
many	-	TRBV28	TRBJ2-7	TGTGCCAGCAGTTTTAACTCAAACTCCTACGAGCAGTACTTC	CASSFNSNSYEQYF
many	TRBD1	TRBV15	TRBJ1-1	TGTGCCACCAGCAGACCCCCAGGGGGCACTGAAGCTTTCTTT	CATSRPPGGTEAFF
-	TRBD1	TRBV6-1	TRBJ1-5	TGTGCCAGCGCCAAAGACAGGGGCTTCTATCAGCCCCAGCATTTT	CASAKDRGFYQPQHF
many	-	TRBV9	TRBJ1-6	TGTGCCAGCAGCGTAGGGGCAGGACCAAATTCACCCCTCCACTTT	CASSVGAGPNSPLHF
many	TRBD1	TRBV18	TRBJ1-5	TGTGCCAGCTCAGCCGAAGGACAGGTTCGGAATCAGCCCCAGCATTTT	CASSAEGQVRNQPQHF
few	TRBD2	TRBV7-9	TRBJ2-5	TGTGCCAGCAGCCCCCCGACTAGCTTGTATGAGACCCAGTACTTC	CASSPPTSLYETQYF
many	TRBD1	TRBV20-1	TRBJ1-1	TGCAGTGCTAGAGATCCCGGAGGATCATCAGGGGGCACTGAAGCTTTCTTT	CSARDPGGSSGGTEAFF